These T cell receptor beta chains were read from a single sample in a study of blood T cell repertoires in COVID-19. Measured with immunoSEQ multiplex PCR; TCRdb has only the in-frame clones, and not every one. The sample shows around 200,000 clones, about 90% of them seen only once. The specimen was peripheral blood. These receptors were taken from a man aged 50 or older with acute or convalescent COVID-19. Each CDR3 is given with its conserved first and last residue. D genes are given only for firm matches. Clone size, where shown, is once, few, many, or a class for clones that have expanded.

NA	TRBV19	TRBD1	TRBJ2-2	CASSGDSYTGELFF	TGTGCCAGTAGTGGGGACAGCTACACCGGGGAGCTGTTTTTT
NA	TRBV27	NA	TRBJ1-1	CASSLYRATEAFF	TGTGCCAGCAGTCTCTACAGAGCCACTGAAGCTTTCTTT
NA	TRBV5-1	TRBD1	TRBJ2-2	CASSWPPGQGAAGELFF	TGCGCCAGCAGCTGGCCCCCGGGACAGGGGGCCGCCGGGGAGCTGTTTTTT
NA	TRBV19	NA	TRBJ1-5	CASSITRARQPQHF	TGTGCCAGTAGTATCACCAGGGCTCGGCAGCCCCAGCATTTT
once	TRBV12-5	NA	TRBJ2-3	CASGLKRVSGHDTQYF	TGTGCTAGTGGTTTGAAACGGGTGTCCGGCCACGATACGCAGTATTTT
NA	TRBV9	NA	TRBJ1-1	CASSVGPSGTEAFF	TGTGCCAGCAGCGTAGGCCCCAGCGGCACTGAAGCTTTCTTT
NA	TRBV6-5	NA	TRBJ2-5	CASSSLGETQYF	TGTGCCAGCAGCTCCCTCGGGGAGACCCAGTACTTC
NA	TRBV12-3/TRBV12-4	TRBD1	TRBJ2-1	CASSSDRKVQFF	TGTGCCAGCAGTTCGGACAGGAAAGTGCAGTTCTTC
NA	TRBV4-3	NA	TRBJ2-3	CASSQDPARSTDTQYF	TGCGCCAGCAGCCAAGATCCGGCTAGGAGCACAGATACGCAGTATTTT
NA	TRBV5-8	NA	TRBJ2-1	CASSLGGEQFF	TGTGCCAGCAGCTTGGGAGGCGAGCAGTTCTTC
few	TRBV6-2/TRBV6-3	TRBD1	TRBJ1-5	CASSPLPGTGKGNQPQHF	TGTGCCAGCAGTCCCCTTCCCGGGACAGGGAAGGGCAATCAGCCCCAGCATTTT
NA	TRBV3-1/TRBV3-2	NA	TRBJ1-5	CASSQVRQFHSNQPQHF	TGTGCCAGCAGCCAAGTGAGGCAGTTCCATAGCAATCAGCCCCAGCATTTT
NA	TRBV30	TRBD1	TRBJ1-1	CAWGTGSPEAFF	TGTGCCTGGGGGACAGGGTCCCCTGAAGCTTTCTTT
NA	TRBV19	NA	TRBJ1-1	CASSQTGTTEAFF	TGTGCCAGTAGTCAGACAGGTACCACTGAAGCTTTCTTT
NA	TRBV19	NA	TRBJ1-2	CASKDLQGNYGYTF	TGTGCCAGTAAAGACCTGCAGGGGAACTATGGCTACACCTTC
NA	TRBV28	NA	TRBJ2-4	CASTPSDSLKNIQYF	TGTGCCAGCACCCCTTCGGACAGCCTCAAAAACATTCAGTACTTC
NA	TRBV28	TRBD2	TRBJ2-1	CASRSPGLAPTQFF	TGTGCCAGCAGGTCTCCGGGACTAGCCCCAACCCAGTTCTTC